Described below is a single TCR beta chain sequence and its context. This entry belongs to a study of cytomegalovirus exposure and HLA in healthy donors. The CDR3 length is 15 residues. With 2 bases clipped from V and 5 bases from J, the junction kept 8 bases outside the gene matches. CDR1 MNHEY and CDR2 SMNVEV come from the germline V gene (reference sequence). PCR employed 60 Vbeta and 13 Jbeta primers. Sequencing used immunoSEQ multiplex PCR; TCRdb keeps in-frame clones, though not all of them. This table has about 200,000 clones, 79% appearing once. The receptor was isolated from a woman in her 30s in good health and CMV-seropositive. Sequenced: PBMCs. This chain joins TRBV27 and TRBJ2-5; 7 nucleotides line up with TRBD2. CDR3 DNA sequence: TGTGCCAGCAGTTTAATCCAGGGAGGGAGTGAGACCCAGTACTTC. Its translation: CASSLIQGGSETQYF.